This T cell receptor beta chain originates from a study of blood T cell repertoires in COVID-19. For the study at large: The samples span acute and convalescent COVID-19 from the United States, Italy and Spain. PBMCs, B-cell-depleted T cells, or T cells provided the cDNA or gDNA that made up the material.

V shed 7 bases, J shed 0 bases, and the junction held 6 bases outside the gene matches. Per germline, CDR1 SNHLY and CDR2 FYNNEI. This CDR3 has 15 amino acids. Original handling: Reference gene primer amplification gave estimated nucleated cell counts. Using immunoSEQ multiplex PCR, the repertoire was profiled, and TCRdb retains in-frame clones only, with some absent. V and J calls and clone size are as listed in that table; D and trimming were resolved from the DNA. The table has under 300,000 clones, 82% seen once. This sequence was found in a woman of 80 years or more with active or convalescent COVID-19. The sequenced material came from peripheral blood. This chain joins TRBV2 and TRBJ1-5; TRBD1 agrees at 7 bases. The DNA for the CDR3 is TGTGCCAGCAAGGGACAGTCGATTAGCAATCAGCCCCAGCATTTT. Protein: CASKGQSISNQPQHF.